These 29 T cell receptor beta chains share one sample of origin, sequenced in a study of cytomegalovirus exposure and HLA in healthy donors. Primers: 60 Vbeta forward and 13 Jbeta reverse. The protocol was immunoSEQ multiplex PCR, while the TCRdb copy is restricted to in-frame clones and leaves out a portion. The data hold some 100,000 clones, with roughly four fifths observed a single time. Sequencing was carried out using PBMCs. Receptor source: a male donor in good health and CMV-seropositive.

This chain joins TRBV5-6 and TRBJ2-7; a weak D match, TRBD2 (6 bases). The V end lost 4 bases, the J end lost 7 bases, and 15 bases lay between the germline ends. There are 13 residues in the CDR3. Germline CDR1 SGHDT, CDR2 YYEEEE. DNA of the CDR3: TGTGCCAGCAGCAGGACCCCGCGGGGAGAGCAGTACTTC. Encoded protein: CASSRTPRGEQYF.

The rearrangement uses TRBV7-8 and TRBJ1-2; 9 nucleotides agree with TRBD1. The length of the CDR3 is 15 residues. From germline, CDR1 is SGHVS and CDR2 FQNEAQ. Germline trimming cut 5 bases from V and 3 bases from J; bases unmatched to any gene: 7. The DNA for the CDR3 is TGTGCCAGCAGCCAATGGGACAGGGCGGACTATGGCTACACCTTC. Translation: CASSQWDRADYGYTF. The full variable domain, its missing parts supplied by reference TRBV7-8 and TRBJ1-2, is GAGVSQSPRYKVAKRGQDVALRCDPISGHVSLFWYQQALGQGPEFLTYFQNEAQLDKSGLPSDRFFAERPEGSVSTLKIQRTQQEDSAVYLCASSQWDRADYGYTFGSGTRLTVV.

A single count supports this clone. The chain has TRBV7-9 and TRBJ1-1; tentative D call: TRBD1 (6 bases). With 5 bases removed from V and 12 bases from J, the gap between germline ends came to 22 bases. There are 14 residues in the CDR3. Germline loops: CDR1 SEHNR, CDR2 FQNEAQ (reference sequence). CDR3 coding DNA: TGTGCCAGCAGCCCCCATAGGGGGGGACACGGGACTTTCTTT. Its protein is CASSPHRGGHGTFF.

The chain combines TRBV4-1 with TRBJ2-5; possibly TRBD2 for D (5 bases). This CDR3 is 14 amino acids long. Germline values: CDR1 MGHRA, CDR2 YSYEKL. Trimming cost V 1 base and J 1 base, with 7 bases left between them. The CDR3 here is CASSQAAAQETQYF. The CDR3 coding sequence is TGCGCCAGCAGCCAAGCAGCGGCCCAAGAGACCCAGTACTTC.

The rearrangement links TRBV7-2 to TRBJ1-2; 8 nucleotides agree with TRBD1. Per germline, CDR1 SGHTA and CDR2 FQGNSA. The CDR3 consists of 14 residues. J was trimmed by 4 bases and V by 5 bases; bases with no gene match: 6. CDR3 amino acids: CASSSGQGAYGYTF. The CDR3 DNA follows: TGTGCCAGCAGCAGCGGACAGGGTGCCTATGGCTACACCTTC.

The chain carries TRBV15 and TRBJ2-2; the D gene is possibly TRBD2 (7 bases). This CDR3 has 14 amino acids. Trimming took 5 bases from V and 10 from J, leaving 17 bases between them. The germline V gene encodes CDR1 LNHNV and CDR2 YYDKDF (reference sequence). The CDR3 DNA is TGTGCCACCAGCGCCAACCCGGGGGGCCCGGAGCTGTTTTTT. This codes for CATSANPGGPELFF.

CDR3 DNA: TGTGCCACCAGCAGTCCCCACCCGAGGAACACTGAAGCTTTCTTT. Translating gives CATSSPHPRNTEAFF. The gene calls are TRBV15 and TRBJ1-1, with D hard to call. Germline loops: CDR1 LNHNV, CDR2 YYDKDF (reference sequence). Deletions cut 3 bases from V and 1 base from J, with 12 bases between. This CDR3 is 15 amino acids long.

The CDR3 reads CASSLASGQSTYEQYF. For the CDR3, the DNA is TGTGCCAGCAGCTTAGCCTCGGGACAGAGCACCTACGAGCAGTACTTC. The chain recombines TRBV7-2 with TRBJ2-7; 7 bases agree with TRBD1. The germline V gene encodes CDR1 SGHTA and CDR2 FQGNSA. The V segment lost 0 bases and the J segment 2 bases; nucleotides outside the gene matches: 7. The CDR3 extends over 16 amino acids.

V usage is TRBV9 and J usage is TRBJ1-2; D perhaps matches TRBD1 (5 bases). Between the trimmed V and J ends, which lost 0 bases and 3 bases, there was a span of 12 bases. The V gene's germline CDR1 is SGDLS and CDR2 YYNGEE. The CDR3 contains 15 residues. CDR3: CASSVAPRADYGYTF. The CDR3 bases are TGTGCCAGCAGCGTAGCTCCCAGGGCGGACTATGGCTACACCTTC. The complete variable domain, with remaining parts taken from reference TRBV9 and TRBJ1-2, reads DSGVTQTPKHLITATGQRVTLRCSPRSGDLSVYWYQQSLDQGLQFLIQYYNGEERAKGNILERFSAQQFPDLHSELNLSSLELGDSALYFCASSVAPRADYGYTFGSGTRLTVV.

This chain joins TRBV19 and TRBJ2-7; D gene unclear. The V and J ends lost 4 bases and 3 bases respectively, with 10 bases between them. Germline CDR1 is LNHDA and CDR2 is SQIVND (reference sequence). This CDR3 comprises 13 residues. This chain's CDR3 is CASSNGRHYEQYF. The CDR3 DNA reads TGTGCCAGTAGTAATGGCAGACACTACGAGCAGTACTTC.

V is TRBV2 and J is TRBJ1-1, with 7 bases lining up with TRBD1. V was clipped by 1 base and J by 1 base; unmatched bases: 3. CDR1 and CDR2 from the germline V gene are SNHLY and FYNNEI. The length of the CDR3 is 15 residues. The CDR3 reads CASSEVRQGNTEAFF. In nucleotides, the CDR3 is TGTGCCAGCAGTGAAGTCAGACAGGGGAACACTGAAGCTTTCTTT. Full variable domain (outside the CDR3, taken from reference TRBV2 and TRBJ1-1): EPEVTQTPSHQVTQMGQEVILRCVPISNHLYFYWYRQILGQKVEFLVSFYNNEISEKSEIFDDQFSVERPDGSNFTLKIRSTKLEDSAMYFCASSEVRQGNTEAFFGQGTRLTVV.

This chain links TRBV7-2 with TRBJ2-3, with 9 bases identical to TRBD2. CDR1 and CDR2 (germline): SGHTA, FQGNSA. J was trimmed by 4 bases and V by 5 bases; bases with no gene match: 10. This CDR3 has 16 residues. This CDR3 is CASSARPSGEADTQYF. The DNA of the CDR3 is TGTGCCAGCAGCGCAAGGCCTAGCGGGGAGGCAGATACGCAGTATTTT.

This clone was recorded a few times. J is TRBJ1-6 and V is TRBV4-1, with D unclear. Germline V gene sequence: CDR1 MGHRA, CDR2 YSYEKL. CDR3 length: 18 residues. V was clipped by 0 bases and J by 0 bases, with 12 bases between them. The CDR3 protein is CASSQDLSGSSYNSPLHF. CDR3 sequence (DNA): TGCGCCAGCAGCCAAGATCTATCGGGGAGCTCCTATAATTCACCCCTCCACTTT.

This chain connects TRBV9 to TRBJ1-2, with D uncertain. V was trimmed by 4 bases and J by 5 bases, leaving 12 bases between them. Looked up from germline, CDR1 is SGDLS and CDR2 is YYNGEE. This CDR3 contains 13 residues. The CDR3 loop is CASSPRTDYGYTF. The CDR3 DNA is TGTGCCAGCAGCCCAAGGACTGATTATGGCTACACCTTC. Based on the CDR3 plus reference TRBV9 and TRBJ1-2, the full variable domain is DSGVTQTPKHLITATGQRVTLRCSPRSGDLSVYWYQQSLDQGLQFLIQYYNGEERAKGNILERFSAQQFPDLHSELNLSSLELGDSALYFCASSPRTDYGYTFGSGTRLTVV.

This sequence joins TRBV4-2 and TRBJ2-5, with D maybe TRBD1 (6 bases). The V and J ends lost 4 bases and 2 bases respectively, with 14 bases between them. The CDR3 extends over 15 amino acids. CDR1 and CDR2 (germline): LGHNA, YNFKEQ. DNA of the CDR3: TGTGCCAGCAGCCCCATGACAGGAATTCAAGAGACCCAGTACTTC. Translation: CASSPMTGIQETQYF.

This clone was detected once. The chain combines TRBV4-2 with TRBJ2-6; a weak D match, TRBD1 (6 bases). Trimming shortened V by 4 bases and J by 4 bases, and 17 bases separated the two germline ends. CDR1 and CDR2 from the germline V gene are LGHNA and YNFKEQ. CDR3 length: 17 residues. This CDR3 reads CASSLVRDTRGANVLTF. DNA of the CDR3: TGTGCCAGCAGCCTGGTCCGGGACACCAGGGGGGCCAACGTCCTGACTTTC.

The V call is TRBV19, the J call TRBJ1-6, with D unclear. The CDR3 totals 16 residues. The V gene lost 9 bases and the J gene lost 6 bases, with 21 bases spanning the gap. Germline CDR1 and CDR2: LNHDA and SQIVND (reference sequence). CDR3: CASSRAGNDRNSPLHF. The CDR3 DNA is TGTGCCAGCTCGCGAGCGGGTAATGATCGTAATTCACCCCTCCACTTT.

This clone was found once. The rearrangement uses TRBV6-1 and TRBJ2-3, with D tentatively TRBD1 (5 bases). This CDR3 spans 16 amino acids. V was pared by 1 base and J by 1 base, with 12 bases between. In germline, CDR1 is MNHNS, CDR2 SASEGT. This chain's CDR3 is CASSEGAGQGTDTQYF. The CDR3 DNA follows: TGTGCCAGCAGTGAAGGGGCAGGGCAAGGCACAGATACGCAGTATTTT.

The chain recombines TRBV13 with TRBJ1-1; TRBD1 matches at 8 bases. CDR1 PRHDT and CDR2 FYEKMQ come from the germline V gene (reference sequence). J lost 5 bases, V lost 5 bases, and 10 bases had no gene match. CDR3 length equals 15 residues. CDR3 residues: CASSTHRGSGTEAFF. DNA of the CDR3: TGTGCCAGCAGCACACACAGGGGGTCGGGAACTGAAGCTTTCTTT.

The chain uses TRBV5-1 and TRBJ2-5, with 12 positions matching TRBD2. CDR3 size: 17 residues. After removal of 2 bases from V and 3 bases from J, the junction contained 8 bases not matched to a gene. The V gene's germline CDR1 is SGHRS and CDR2 YFSETQ. CDR3 in amino acids: CASSFDSSGGAKETQYF. The CDR3 nucleotides are TGCGCCAGCAGCTTTGATTCTAGCGGGGGGGCCAAAGAGACCCAGTACTTC.

The sample holds a few counts of this clone. V usage is TRBV6-4 and J usage is TRBJ2-7, with TRBD1 identical over 7 bases. Unmatched junction bases numbered 12, after V lost 6 bases and J lost 7 bases. Germline V gene sequence: CDR1 MRHNA, CDR2 SNTAGT. This CDR3 has 14 residues. CDR3 DNA sequence: TGTGCCAGCAGCTCCGGGACAGAACGTCAGGAGCAGTACTTC. Its protein is CASSSGTERQEQYF.

The genes are TRBV4-3 and TRBJ1-3; 9 bases match TRBD1. V was pared by 0 bases and J by 4 bases, with 10 bases of the junction left unmatched. CDR3 length: 18 residues. CDR1 and CDR2 from the germline V gene are LGHNA and YSLEER. The CDR3 loop is CASSQDFGDRGFGNTIYF. The CDR3 region has the DNA TGCGCCAGCAGCCAAGATTTCGGAGACAGGGGGTTCGGAAACACCATATATTTT.

The chain has TRBV28 and TRBJ1-6; 11 positions match TRBD1. CDR1 and CDR2 (germline): MDHEN, SYDVKM. CDR3 length: 14 amino acids. V was pared by 6 bases and J by 7 bases, with 2 bases of the junction left unmatched. The CDR3 loop is CASRGDRGNSPLHF. CDR3 nucleotides: TGTGCCAGCAGGGGGGACAGGGGGAATTCACCCCTCCACTTT.

This CDR3 reads CASSLQANTEAFF. DNA of the CDR3: TGTGCCAGCAGCTTACAGGCGAACACTGAAGCTTTCTTT. The rearrangement uses TRBV11-3 and TRBJ1-1; D call uncertain. The V end was cut by 2 bases, the J end by 1 base, with 5 bases between. The CDR3 totals 13 residues. Germline CDR1 and CDR2: SGHNT and YENEEA.

This clone was picked up a small number of times. V usage is TRBV29-1 and J usage is TRBJ2-7; tentatively, D is TRBD1 (5 bases). The V gene's germline CDR1 is SQVTM and CDR2 ANQGSEA. V was clipped by 6 bases and J by 5 bases, with 23 bases between them. The CDR3 has 15 residues. The CDR3 is CSVVLPFQGSHEQYF. In DNA form, the CDR3 reads TGCAGCGTCGTTTTACCCTTCCAGGGTAGCCACGAGCAGTACTTC.

The chain joins TRBV6-6 to TRBJ2-7; 8 bases are a match to TRBD1. V dropped 6 bases and J dropped 7; count of bases not matched to a gene: 17. Germline assignment: CDR1 MNHNY and CDR2 SVGAGI (reference sequence). The CDR3 sequence is 16 residues long. This CDR3 is CASRNPLGQGTEEQYF. The CDR3, as DNA: TGTGCCAGCAGGAACCCCCTAGGACAGGGAACGGAGGAGCAGTACTTC.

This chain links TRBV6-6 with TRBJ1-4; TRBD1 aligns across 10 bases. CDR1 MNHNY and CDR2 SVGAGI come from the germline V gene (reference sequence). Trimming removed 5 bases from V and 8 bases from J; junction bases left unmatched: 5. CDR3 length equals 14 residues. The CDR3 sequence is CASSQTGGGEKLFF. CDR3 nucleotides: TGTGCCAGCAGTCAGACAGGGGGCGGCGAAAAACTGTTTTTT.

The chain is built from TRBV30 and TRBJ1-5, with a weak D call TRBD1 (6 bases). The length of the CDR3 is 13 residues. Looked up from germline, CDR1 is GTSNPN and CDR2 is SVGIG (reference sequence). Trimming removed 5 bases from V and 7 bases from J, with 15 bases in between. DNA of the CDR3: TGTGCCTGGGCCCCAACAGGGCACCAGCCCCAGCATTTT. Translation gives CAWAPTGHQPQHF.

The chain links TRBV6-1 to TRBJ1-6; TRBD1 agrees at 10 bases. V was pared by 2 bases and J by 8 bases, with 6 bases of the junction left unmatched. The CDR3 covers 16 residues. CDR1 is MNHNS and CDR2 is SASEGT in the germline V gene. In nucleotides, the CDR3 is TGTGCCAGCAGTGAACGGGTGACAGGGGGCCATTCACCCCTCCACTTT. Translated, it gives CASSERVTGGHSPLHF.